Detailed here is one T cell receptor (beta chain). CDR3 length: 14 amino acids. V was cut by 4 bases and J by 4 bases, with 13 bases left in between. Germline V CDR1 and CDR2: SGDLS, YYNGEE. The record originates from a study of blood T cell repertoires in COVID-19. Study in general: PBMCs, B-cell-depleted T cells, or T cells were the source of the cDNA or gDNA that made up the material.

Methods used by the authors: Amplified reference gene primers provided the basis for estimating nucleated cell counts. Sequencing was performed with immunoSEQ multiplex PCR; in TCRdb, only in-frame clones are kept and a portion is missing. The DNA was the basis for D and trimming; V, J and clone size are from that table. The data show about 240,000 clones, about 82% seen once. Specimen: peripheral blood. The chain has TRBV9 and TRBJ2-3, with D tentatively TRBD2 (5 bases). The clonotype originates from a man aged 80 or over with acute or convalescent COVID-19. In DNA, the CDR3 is TGTGCCAGCAGCCCCACCGGGATCTCAGATACGCAGTATTTT. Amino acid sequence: CASSPTGISDTQYF.